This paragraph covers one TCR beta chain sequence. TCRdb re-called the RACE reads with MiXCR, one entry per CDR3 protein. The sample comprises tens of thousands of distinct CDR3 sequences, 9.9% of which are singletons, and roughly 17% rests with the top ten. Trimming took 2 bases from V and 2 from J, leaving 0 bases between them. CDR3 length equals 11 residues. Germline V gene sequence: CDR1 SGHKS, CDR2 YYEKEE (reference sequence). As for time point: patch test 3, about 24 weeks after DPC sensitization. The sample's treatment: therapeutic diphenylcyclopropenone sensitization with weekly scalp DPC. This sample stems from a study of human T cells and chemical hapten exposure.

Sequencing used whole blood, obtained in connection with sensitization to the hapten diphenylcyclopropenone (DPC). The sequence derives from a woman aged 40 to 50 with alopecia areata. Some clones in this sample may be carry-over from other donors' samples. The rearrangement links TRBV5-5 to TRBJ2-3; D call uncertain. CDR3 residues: CASSFTDTQYF. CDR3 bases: TGTGCCAGCAGCTTCACAGATACGCAGTATTTT.